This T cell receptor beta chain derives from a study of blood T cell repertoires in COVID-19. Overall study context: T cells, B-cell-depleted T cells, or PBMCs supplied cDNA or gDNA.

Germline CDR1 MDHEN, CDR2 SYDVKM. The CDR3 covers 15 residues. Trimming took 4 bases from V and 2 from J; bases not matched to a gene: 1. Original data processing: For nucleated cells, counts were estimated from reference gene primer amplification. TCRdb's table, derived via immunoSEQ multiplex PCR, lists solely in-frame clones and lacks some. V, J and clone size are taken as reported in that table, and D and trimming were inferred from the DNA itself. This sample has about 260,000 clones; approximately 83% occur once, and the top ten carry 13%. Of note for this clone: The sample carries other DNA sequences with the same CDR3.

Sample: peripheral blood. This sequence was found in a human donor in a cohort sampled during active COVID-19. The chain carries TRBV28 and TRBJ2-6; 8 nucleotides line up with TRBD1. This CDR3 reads CASSSGGAGANVLTF. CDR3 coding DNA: TGTGCCAGCAGTTCAGGGGGCGCTGGGGCCAACGTCCTGACTTTC.